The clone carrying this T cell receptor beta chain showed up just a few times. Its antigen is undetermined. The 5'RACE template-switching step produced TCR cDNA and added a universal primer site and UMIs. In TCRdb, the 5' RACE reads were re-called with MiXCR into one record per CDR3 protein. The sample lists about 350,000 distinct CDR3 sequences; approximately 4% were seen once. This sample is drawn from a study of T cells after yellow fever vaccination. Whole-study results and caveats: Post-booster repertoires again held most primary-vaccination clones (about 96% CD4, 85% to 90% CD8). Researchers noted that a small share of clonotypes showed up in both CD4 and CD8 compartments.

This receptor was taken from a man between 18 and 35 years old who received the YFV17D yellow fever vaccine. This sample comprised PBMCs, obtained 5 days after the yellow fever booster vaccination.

In DNA form, the CDR3 reads TGCAGTGCTAGAGATCGGATTAACAATGAGCAGTTCTTC. It is translated as CSARDRINNEQFF. The chain carries TRBV20-1 and TRBJ2-1, with D hard to call. This CDR3 is built from 13 residues. V lost 0 bases and J 5 bases, leaving 8 bases between the germline ends. Germline V lookup: CDR1 DFQATT, CDR2 SNEGSKA (reference sequence).